This TCR beta chain appears in the sequencing data of a study of T cell responses to AZD1222 COVID-19 vaccine. Sequencing was performed with immunoSEQ multiplex PCR; in TCRdb, only in-frame clones are kept and a portion is missing. The sample records some 180,000 clones, 85% to 95% being singletons. Remarks on this clone: The antigen is not known.

Study-level findings and limits: Samples come after the peak T cell response, not at day 14.

The germline gives CDR1 SNHLY, CDR2 FYNNEI. Trimming stripped 6 bases from V and 5 bases from J, with 11 bases between. CDR3 size: 13 residues. Sequences were derived from peripheral blood, sampled 28 days after the second dose of the MenACWY control vaccine. This sequence originates from an adult who received the MenACWY meningococcal vaccine as a control. This chain links TRBV2 with TRBJ1-5, with D tentatively TRBD1 (6 bases). The CDR3 DNA reads TGTGCCAGCAGCAGGGAGGGGGATCAGCCCCAGCATTTT. Translated, it gives CASSREGDQPQHF.